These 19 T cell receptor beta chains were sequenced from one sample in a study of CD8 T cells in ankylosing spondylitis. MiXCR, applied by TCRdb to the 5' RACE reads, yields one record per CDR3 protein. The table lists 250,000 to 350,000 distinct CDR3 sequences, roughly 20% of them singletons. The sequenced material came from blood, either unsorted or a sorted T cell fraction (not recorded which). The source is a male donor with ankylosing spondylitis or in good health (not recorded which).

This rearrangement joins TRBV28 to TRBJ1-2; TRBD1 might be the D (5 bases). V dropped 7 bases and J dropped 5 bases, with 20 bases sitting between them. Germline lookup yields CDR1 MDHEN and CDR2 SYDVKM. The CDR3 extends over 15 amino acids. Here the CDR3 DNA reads TGTGCCAGCACCGCCCCACCCGGGGGGTTTTATGGCTACACCTTC. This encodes CASTAPPGGFYGYTF.

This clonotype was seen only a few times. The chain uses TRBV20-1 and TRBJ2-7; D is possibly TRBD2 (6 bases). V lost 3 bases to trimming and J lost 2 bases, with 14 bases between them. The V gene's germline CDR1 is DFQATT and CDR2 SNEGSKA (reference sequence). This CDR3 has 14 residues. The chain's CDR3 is CSARLAGYPYEQYV. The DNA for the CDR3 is TGCAGTGCTAGGTTGGCGGGGTACCCCTACGAGCAGTACGTC.

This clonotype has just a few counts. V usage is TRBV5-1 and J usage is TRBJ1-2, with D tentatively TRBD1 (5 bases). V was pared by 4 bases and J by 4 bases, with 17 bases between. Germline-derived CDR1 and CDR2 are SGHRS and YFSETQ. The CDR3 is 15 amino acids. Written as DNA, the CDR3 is TGCGCCAGCAGCATGGGGGACCCGGGAGGCTATGGCTACACCTTC. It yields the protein CASSMGDPGGYGYTF.

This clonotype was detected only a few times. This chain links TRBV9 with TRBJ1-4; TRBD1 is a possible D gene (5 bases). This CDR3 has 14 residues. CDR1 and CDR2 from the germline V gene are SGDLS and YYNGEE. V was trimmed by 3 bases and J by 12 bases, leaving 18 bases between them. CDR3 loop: CASSGDGRLGQLFF. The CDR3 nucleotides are TGTGCCAGCAGCGGGGACGGACGCTTAGGGCAACTGTTTTTT.

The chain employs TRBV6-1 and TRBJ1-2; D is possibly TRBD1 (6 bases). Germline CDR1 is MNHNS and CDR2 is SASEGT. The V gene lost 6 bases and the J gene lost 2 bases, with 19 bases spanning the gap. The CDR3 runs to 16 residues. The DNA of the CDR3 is TGTGCCAGCAGCGAGACAGGCCCCCAGAGGAACTATGGCTACACCTTC. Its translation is CASSETGPQRNYGYTF.

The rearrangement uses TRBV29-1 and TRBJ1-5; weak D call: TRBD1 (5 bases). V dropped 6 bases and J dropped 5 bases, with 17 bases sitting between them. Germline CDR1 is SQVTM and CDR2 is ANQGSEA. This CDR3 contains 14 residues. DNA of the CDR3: TGCAGCGTCGCAACTATGGGGGTCGATCAGCCCCAGCATTTT. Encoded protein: CSVATMGVDQPQHF.

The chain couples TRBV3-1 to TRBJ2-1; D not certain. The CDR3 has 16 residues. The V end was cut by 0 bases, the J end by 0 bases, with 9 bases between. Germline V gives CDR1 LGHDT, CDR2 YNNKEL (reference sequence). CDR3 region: CASSQDLAGSYNEQFF. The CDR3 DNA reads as TGTGCCAGCAGCCAAGATCTCGCAGGCTCCTACAATGAGCAGTTCTTC.

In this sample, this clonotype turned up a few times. The CDR3 loop reads CSARAKRPDPGANVLTF. The CDR3, as DNA: TGCAGTGCTAGAGCAAAACGACCCGATCCCGGGGCCAACGTCCTGACTTTC. The chain uses TRBV20-1 and TRBJ2-6; D not certain. Trimming pared 1 base from V and 4 bases from J, leaving 17 bases between. This CDR3 is 17 amino acids long. Germline CDR1 and CDR2: DFQATT and SNEGSKA (reference sequence).

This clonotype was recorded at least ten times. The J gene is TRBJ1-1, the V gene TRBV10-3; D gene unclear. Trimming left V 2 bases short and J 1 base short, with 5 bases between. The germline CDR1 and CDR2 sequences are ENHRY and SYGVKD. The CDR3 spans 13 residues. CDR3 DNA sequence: TGTGCCATCAGTGAGCGCGGGAACACTGAAGCTTTCTTT. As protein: CAISERGNTEAFF.

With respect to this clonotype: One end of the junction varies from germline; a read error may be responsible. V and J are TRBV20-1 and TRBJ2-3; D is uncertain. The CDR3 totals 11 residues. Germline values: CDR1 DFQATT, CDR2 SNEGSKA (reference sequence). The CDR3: CSATITDTQFF. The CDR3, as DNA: TGCAGTGCTACCATCACAGATACGCAGTTTTTT.

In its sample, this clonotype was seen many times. CDR3 in DNA: TGCAGTGCTAGAGATTTTCGGCTCTCAGGGGGCGCGTCTAATTCACCCCTCCACTTT. Encoded protein: CSARDFRLSGGASNSPLHF. V is TRBV20-1 and J is TRBJ1-6; 8 nucleotides match TRBD1. The CDR3 spans 19 residues. The germline gives CDR1 DFQATT, CDR2 SNEGSKA (reference sequence). V lost 0 bases to trimming and J lost 6 bases; unmatched junction nucleotides: 16.

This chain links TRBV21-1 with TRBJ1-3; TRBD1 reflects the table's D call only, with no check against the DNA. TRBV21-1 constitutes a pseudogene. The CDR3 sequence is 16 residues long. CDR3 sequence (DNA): TGTGCCAGCAGCAAAGCGGGGGGGAGCTCTGGAAACACCATATATTTT. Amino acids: CASSKAGGSSGNTIYF.

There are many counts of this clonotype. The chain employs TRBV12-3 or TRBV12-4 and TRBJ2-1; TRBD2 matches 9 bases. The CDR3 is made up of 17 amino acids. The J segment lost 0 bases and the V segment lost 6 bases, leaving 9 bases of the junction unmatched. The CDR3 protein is CASSPTSGQSSYNEQFF. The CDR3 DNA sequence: TGTGCCAGCAGCCCCACTAGCGGGCAAAGCTCCTACAATGAGCAGTTCTTC.

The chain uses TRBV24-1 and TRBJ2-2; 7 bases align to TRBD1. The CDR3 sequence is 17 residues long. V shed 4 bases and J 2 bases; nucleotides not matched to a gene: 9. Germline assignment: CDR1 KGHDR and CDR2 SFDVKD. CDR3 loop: CATSDLLRDSNTGELFF. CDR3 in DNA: TGTGCCACCAGTGACTTACTCCGGGACAGTAACACCGGGGAGCTGTTTTTT.

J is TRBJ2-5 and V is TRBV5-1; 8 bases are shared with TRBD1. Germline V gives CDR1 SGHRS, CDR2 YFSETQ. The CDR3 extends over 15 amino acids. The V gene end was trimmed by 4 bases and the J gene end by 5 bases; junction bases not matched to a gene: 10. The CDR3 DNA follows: TGCGCCAGCAGCGCTTCAGGGGGCGCGTTTGAGACCCAGTACTTC. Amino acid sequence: CASSASGGAFETQYF.

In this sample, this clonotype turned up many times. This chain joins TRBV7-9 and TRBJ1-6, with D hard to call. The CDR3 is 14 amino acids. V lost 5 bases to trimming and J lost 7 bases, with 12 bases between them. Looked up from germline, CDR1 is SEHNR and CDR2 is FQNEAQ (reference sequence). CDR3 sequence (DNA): TGTGCCAGCAGCCCGGCCCCAGCAAATTCACCCCTCCACTTT. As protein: CASSPAPANSPLHF.

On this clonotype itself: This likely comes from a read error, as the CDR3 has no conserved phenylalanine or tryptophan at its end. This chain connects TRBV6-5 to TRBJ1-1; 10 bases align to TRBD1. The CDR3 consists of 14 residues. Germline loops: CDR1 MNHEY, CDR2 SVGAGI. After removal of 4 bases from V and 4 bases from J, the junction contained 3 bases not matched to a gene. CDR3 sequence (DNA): TGTGCCAGCAGTTGGGACAGGGGAAGCACTGAAGCTTTCTTA. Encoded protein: CASSWDRGSTEAFL.

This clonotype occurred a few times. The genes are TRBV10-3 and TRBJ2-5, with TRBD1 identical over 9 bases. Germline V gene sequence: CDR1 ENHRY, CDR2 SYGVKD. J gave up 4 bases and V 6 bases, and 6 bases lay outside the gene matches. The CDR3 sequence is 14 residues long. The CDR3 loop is CAISQNRGRETQYF. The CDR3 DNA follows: TGTGCCATCAGCCAGAACAGGGGGCGAGAGACCCAGTACTTC.

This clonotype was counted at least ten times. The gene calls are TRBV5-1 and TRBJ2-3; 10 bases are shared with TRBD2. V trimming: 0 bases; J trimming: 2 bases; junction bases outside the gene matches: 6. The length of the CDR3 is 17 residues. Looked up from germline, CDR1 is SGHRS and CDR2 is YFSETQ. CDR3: CASSLELAGGNTDTQYF. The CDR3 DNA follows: TGCGCCAGCAGCTTGGAGTTAGCGGGGGGCAACACAGATACGCAGTATTTT.